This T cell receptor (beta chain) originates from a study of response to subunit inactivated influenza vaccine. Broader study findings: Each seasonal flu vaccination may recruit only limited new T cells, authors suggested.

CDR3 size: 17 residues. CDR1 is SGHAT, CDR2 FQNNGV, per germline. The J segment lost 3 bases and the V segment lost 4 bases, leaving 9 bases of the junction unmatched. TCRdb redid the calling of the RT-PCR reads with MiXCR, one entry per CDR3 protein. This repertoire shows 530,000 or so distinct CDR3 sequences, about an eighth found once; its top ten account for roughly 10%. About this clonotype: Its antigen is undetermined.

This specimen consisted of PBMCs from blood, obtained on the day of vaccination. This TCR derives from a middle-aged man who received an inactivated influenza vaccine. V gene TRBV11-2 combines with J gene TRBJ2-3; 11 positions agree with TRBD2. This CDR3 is CASSSRMTSGVTDTQYF. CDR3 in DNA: TGTGCCAGCAGCTCGCGCATGACTAGCGGGGTTACAGATACGCAGTATTTT.